This T cell receptor (beta chain) derives from a study of cytomegalovirus exposure and HLA in healthy donors. The CDR3 contains 17 residues. V lost 6 bases, J lost 2 bases, and 17 bases lay in between. Germline assignment: CDR1 SGHTA and CDR2 FQGNSA. Amplification used 60 Vbeta primers and 13 Jbeta primers. The table came from immunoSEQ multiplex PCR; TCRdb's copy has only in-frame clones and leaves some out. This table holds 150,000 to 200,000 clones, around three quarters found once. Sequenced: PBMCs. The chain is built from TRBV7-2 and TRBJ2-6; D may be TRBD1 (6 bases). The TCR originated in a man aged 35-49 years in good health and CMV-seronegative. CDR3 nucleotides: TGTGCCAGCAGGTCCGGGCAGGGGCTAACTGGGGCCAACGTCCTGACTTTC. Translating gives CASRSGQGLTGANVLTF.